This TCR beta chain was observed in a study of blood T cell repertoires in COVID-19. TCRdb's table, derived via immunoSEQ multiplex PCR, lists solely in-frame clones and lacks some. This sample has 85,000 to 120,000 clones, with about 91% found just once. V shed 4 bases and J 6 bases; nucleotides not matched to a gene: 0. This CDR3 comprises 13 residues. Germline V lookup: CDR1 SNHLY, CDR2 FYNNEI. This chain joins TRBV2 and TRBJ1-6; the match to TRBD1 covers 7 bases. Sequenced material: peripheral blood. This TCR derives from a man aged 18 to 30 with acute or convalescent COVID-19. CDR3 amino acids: CASSGQGNSPLHF. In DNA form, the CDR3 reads TGTGCCAGCAGTGGACAGGGTAATTCACCCCTCCACTTT.